The clone carrying this T cell receptor beta chain appeared a few times. According to the study, genomic DNA was the template for TCR beta VDJ and CDR3 profiling. Each CDR3 protein gets one entry after TCRdb re-called the reads with MiXCR. The table has around 430,000 distinct CDR3 sequences, about a third seen once. The record originates from a study of CD8+CD57+ T cells in acquired aplastic anemia. V was cut by 7 bases and J by 5 bases, with 20 bases left in between. Germline CDR1 and CDR2: LNHDA and SQIVND (reference sequence). The CDR3 has 16 residues. Patients sequenced had flow cytometry evidence of CD8+CD57+ cell expansion. At blood sampling, none of the patients had yet received therapy.

The sequence was collected from a human donor with aplastic anemia. V gene TRBV19 combines with J gene TRBJ1-4; D call uncertain. What was sequenced was sorted CD4+, CD8+, or CD8+CD57+ T cells (not recorded which) from PBMCs. CDR3 residues: CASKNLGRALNEKLFF. The CDR3 DNA reads as TGTGCCAGTAAAAACTTGGGGAGAGCCCTAAATGAAAAACTGTTTTTT.